These 26 T cell receptor beta chains share one sample of origin, sequenced in a study of cytomegalovirus exposure and HLA in healthy donors. Generated by immunoSEQ multiplex PCR, the TCRdb table keeps only in-frame clones and is missing some. The sample records some 130,000 clones, more than 75% being singletons. Sequencing was performed on PBMCs. The source is a woman under 30 in good health and CMV-seropositive.

The gene calls are TRBV5-6 and TRBJ1-5, with TRBD1 as a possible D gene (5 bases). The germline CDR1 and CDR2 sequences are SGHDT and YYEEEE. Trimming left V 0 bases short and J 2 bases short, with 12 bases between. The CDR3 runs 16 residues. As DNA, the CDR3 is TGTGCCAGCAGCTTGGGGGTCGGGGGGGGCAATCAGCCCCAGCATTTT. It translates to CASSLGVGGGNQPQHF.

The chain employs TRBV5-1 and TRBJ1-2, with TRBD1 matching over 9 bases. Germline lookup yields CDR1 SGHRS and CDR2 YFSETQ. This CDR3 is built from 14 residues. V shed 2 bases and J 5 bases; nucleotides not matched to a gene: 4. The CDR3, as DNA: TGCGCCAGCAGCTTATCCGGGACAGGGTATGGCTACACCTTC. Translation: CASSLSGTGYGYTF.

The chain links TRBV7-3 to TRBJ2-5; D gene unclear. The CDR3 covers 13 residues. The germline gives CDR1 SGHTA, CDR2 FQGTGA. Trimming pared 1 base from V and 1 base from J, leaving 4 bases between. This CDR3 is CASSLSIQETQYF. CDR3 DNA sequence: TGTGCCAGCAGCTTAAGTATCCAAGAGACCCAGTACTTC. Full variable domain (outside the CDR3, taken from reference TRBV7-3 and TRBJ2-5): GAGVSQTPSNKVTEKGKYVELRCDPISGHTALYWYRQSLGQGPEFLIYFQGTGAADDSGLPNDRFFAVRPEGSVSTLKIQRTERGDSAVYLCASSLSIQETQYFGPGTRLLVL.

The gene calls are TRBV28 and TRBJ1-5, with D possibly matching TRBD1 (5 bases). The CDR3 totals 14 residues. Trimming pared 8 bases from V and 0 bases from J, leaving 11 bases between. Germline values: CDR1 MDHEN, CDR2 SYDVKM. CDR3 residues: CASRQIYSNQPQHF. CDR3 in DNA: TGTGCCAGCCGACAGATCTATAGCAATCAGCCCCAGCATTTT.

CDR3 region: CASGLVSSEAFF. CDR3 sequence (DNA): TGTGCTAGTGGTTTGGTCTCGTCTGAAGCTTTCTTT. The chain is built from TRBV12-5 and TRBJ1-1; D remains ambiguous. CDR1 is LGHNT and CDR2 is FRNRAP in the germline V gene. This CDR3 comprises 12 residues. V dropped 0 bases and J dropped 6 bases, with 5 bases sitting between them.

DNA of the CDR3: TGTGCCAGCAGACACGCGGGGACCCGGAACACTGAAGCTTTCTTT. Residues: CASRHAGTRNTEAFF. The chain is built from TRBV6-5 and TRBJ1-1; weak D call: TRBD1 (5 bases). The CDR3 is 15 amino acids. Germline loops: CDR1 MNHEY, CDR2 SVGAGI. V was trimmed by 6 bases and J by 1 base, leaving 15 bases between them.

The J gene is TRBJ2-1, the V gene TRBV27, with 8 nucleotides matching TRBD2. The CDR3 loop spans 16 amino acids. The trim removed 0 bases at V and 6 bases at J, leaving 7 bases unmatched. Germline lookup yields CDR1 MNHEY and CDR2 SMNVEV (reference sequence). In DNA form, the CDR3 reads TGTGCCAGCAGTTTATCTAGCGGGACCCCTAGCAATGAGCAGTTCTTC. Amino acid sequence: CASSLSSGTPSNEQFF.

The chain employs TRBV9 and TRBJ2-3; 10 bases fit TRBD2. Germline V gives CDR1 SGDLS, CDR2 YYNGEE. Trimming at V came to 4 bases and at J to 5 bases, leaving 16 bases not matched to a gene. The CDR3 consists of 18 residues. DNA for the CDR3: TGTGCCAGCAGCCCTTTCCCCCCCAGCGGGGGGGCAAGAGATACGCAGTATTTT. Protein product: CASSPFPPSGGARDTQYF.

This chain uses TRBV5-1 with TRBJ2-3, with 10 positions matching TRBD2. J was trimmed by 2 bases and V by 6 bases; bases with no gene match: 6. The germline gives CDR1 SGHRS, CDR2 YFSETQ. The CDR3 has 15 amino acids. In DNA, the CDR3 is TGCGCCAGCACCGCTAGCGGGGGATACACAGATACGCAGTATTTT. It translates to CASTASGGYTDTQYF.

This chain links TRBV25-1 with TRBJ1-1; a possible D gene is TRBD1 (5 bases). The V end was cut by 1 base, the J end by 0 bases, with 6 bases between. Germline V gene lookup returns CDR1 MGHDK and CDR2 SYGVNS. CDR3 length: 14 amino acids. This CDR3 is CASSESGVNTEAFF. The CDR3 DNA is TGTGCCAGCAGTGAATCGGGGGTGAACACTGAAGCTTTCTTT.

The V call is TRBV9, the J call TRBJ1-4, with 7 bases aligning to TRBD1. In germline, CDR1 is SGDLS, CDR2 YYNGEE. J gave up 5 bases and V 4 bases, and 17 bases lay outside the gene matches. This CDR3 has 18 residues. The CDR3 loop is CASSPGVFWDSQNEKLFF. The DNA of the CDR3 is TGTGCCAGCAGCCCTGGAGTGTTTTGGGACAGCCAGAATGAAAAACTGTTTTTT.

The rearrangement uses TRBV5-1 and TRBJ2-7; TRBD1 aligns across 10 bases. CDR1 SGHRS and CDR2 YFSETQ come from the germline V gene. V shed 0 bases, J shed 2 bases, and the junction held 2 bases outside the gene matches. CDR3 length: 15 residues. Here the CDR3 reads CASSLDGTGAYEQYF. In nucleotides, the CDR3 is TGCGCCAGCAGCTTGGACGGGACAGGGGCCTACGAGCAGTACTTC.

This chain links TRBV30 with TRBJ1-1; D is perhaps TRBD1 (5 bases). There are 13 residues in the CDR3. V dropped 1 base and J dropped 1 base, with 7 bases sitting between them. Germline V gene sequence: CDR1 GTSNPN, CDR2 SVGIG (reference sequence). CDR3 sequence: CAWSGTTNTEAFF. DNA for the CDR3: TGTGCCTGGAGTGGGACAACGAACACTGAAGCTTTCTTT. Using reference TRBV30 and TRBJ1-1 for the parts outside the CDR3, the full variable domain is SQTIHQWPATLVQPVGSPLSLECTVEGTSNPNLYWYRQAAGRGLQLLFYSVGIGQISSEVPQNLSASRPQDRQFILSSKKLLLSDSGFYLCAWSGTTNTEAFFGQGTRLTVV.

The gene calls are TRBV19 and TRBJ1-4; no definite D call. V gave up 3 bases and J gave up 5 bases, with 13 bases separating them. This CDR3 has 15 residues. Germline V gene data show CDR1 as LNHDA and CDR2 as SQIVND (reference sequence). CDR3: CASSMGTLRNEKLFF. The CDR3 bases are TGTGCCAGTAGTATGGGCACGTTAAGGAATGAAAAACTGTTTTTT.

The gene calls are TRBV27 and TRBJ2-3; D is unclear. Between the trimmed V and J ends, which lost 6 bases and 0 bases, there was a span of 10 bases. Germline-derived CDR1 and CDR2 are MNHEY and SMNVEV (reference sequence). CDR3 length: 14 amino acids. DNA for the CDR3: TGTGCCAGCAGATCGGCCGGGAGCACAGATACGCAGTATTTT. Its protein product is CASRSAGSTDTQYF.

The J gene is TRBJ2-7, the V gene TRBV2; D possibly corresponds to TRBD2 (5 bases). In germline, CDR1 is SNHLY, CDR2 FYNNEI. The length of the CDR3 is 14 residues. The V end lost 7 bases, the J end lost 0 bases, and 13 bases lay between the germline ends. The CDR3 DNA follows: TGTGCCAGCAAGCGTGCGGGTTCCTCCTACGAGCAGTACTTC. Translated, it gives CASKRAGSSYEQYF.

The chain joins TRBV2 to TRBJ1-2, with unresolved D. This CDR3 is built from 15 residues. Germline lookup yields CDR1 SNHLY and CDR2 FYNNEI. V shed 7 bases and J shed 0 bases, with 15 bases lying between them. This CDR3 reads CASKGTGKANYGYTF. In DNA form, the CDR3 reads TGTGCCAGCAAGGGTACGGGGAAAGCTAACTATGGCTACACCTTC. Combining the CDR3 with reference TRBV2 and TRBJ1-2 gives the whole variable domain EPEVTQTPSHQVTQMGQEVILRCVPISNHLYFYWYRQILGQKVEFLVSFYNNEISEKSEIFDDQFSVERPDGSNFTLKIRSTKLEDSAMYFCASKGTGKANYGYTFGSGTRLTVV.

This clone has a single count. J is TRBJ2-7 and V is TRBV7-9, with 7 nucleotides matching TRBD1. Germline V CDR1 and CDR2: SEHNR, FQNEAQ (reference sequence). V lost 11 bases, J lost 1 base, and 20 bases stayed unmatched. CDR3 length equals 17 residues. CDR3 in amino acids: CASGTGTAARLSYEQYF. DNA of the CDR3: TGTGCCTCGGGGACCGGGACAGCAGCTCGACTATCCTACGAGCAGTACTTC.

V and J are TRBV10-2 and TRBJ1-4; TRBD1 is a possible D gene (6 bases). Germline-derived CDR1 and CDR2 are WSHSY and SAAADI. This CDR3 contains 11 residues. V lost 6 bases and J 16 bases, leaving 15 bases between the germline ends. The CDR3 loop reads CASSGGAGTFF. The CDR3 nucleotides are TGCGCCAGCAGCGGGGGGGCAGGGACGTTTTTT.

This clone was recorded once. V and J are TRBV2 and TRBJ1-4; no firm D call. V lost 2 bases and J 2 bases, leaving 12 bases between the germline ends. The germline V gene encodes CDR1 SNHLY and CDR2 FYNNEI. CDR3 length equals 16 residues. The CDR3 DNA is TGTGCCAGCAGTGAAACGGGGAGAGTCACTAATGAAAAACTGTTTTTT. This translates into CASSETGRVTNEKLFF.

The table lists this clone with a count of one. V and J are TRBV10-3 and TRBJ2-7; 7 bases map to TRBD1. The germline V gene has CDR1 ENHRY and CDR2 SYGVKD. The CDR3 length is 14 residues. V lost 3 bases and J lost 0; bases outside the gene matches: 2. The CDR3 bases are TGTGCCATCAGTGAAGGGGGCGGCTCCTACGAGCAGTACTTC. Translation gives CAISEGGGSYEQYF.

This chain links TRBV6-1 with TRBJ2-7; D is undetermined. Trimming removed 2 bases at V and 3 bases at J, with 5 bases between. Germline values: CDR1 MNHNS, CDR2 SASEGT. The CDR3 totals 12 residues. The CDR3 nucleotides read TGTGCCAGCAGTGAACTCGGCTACGAGCAGTACTTC. Translating gives CASSELGYEQYF.

The CDR3 coding sequence is TGTGCCAGCAGTTACGGGGGGTCTGACTATGGCTACACCTTC. Residues: CASSYGGSDYGYTF. This chain links TRBV6-5 with TRBJ1-2, with D tentatively TRBD1 (5 bases). V was cut by 2 bases and J by 3 bases, with 10 bases left in between. CDR1 MNHEY and CDR2 SVGAGI come from the germline V gene. The CDR3 loop spans 14 amino acids.

The V call is TRBV5-6, the J call TRBJ2-5, with TRBD1 matching over 8 bases. V shed 0 bases and J 3 bases; nucleotides not matched to a gene: 7. In germline, CDR1 is SGHDT, CDR2 YYEEEE. The CDR3 consists of 16 residues. The chain's CDR3 is CASSLEGRGREETQYF. For the CDR3, the DNA is TGTGCCAGCAGCTTGGAGGGCAGGGGGCGCGAAGAGACCCAGTACTTC.

Only a few counts were recorded for this clone. The J gene is TRBJ1-1, the V gene TRBV7-2; D unclear. The CDR3 runs to 13 residues. V was trimmed by 3 bases and J by 1 base, leaving 6 bases between them. Germline CDR1 SGHTA, CDR2 FQGNSA. The DNA for the CDR3 is TGTGCCAGCAGCTTTGCCAGGAACACTGAAGCTTTCTTT. Encoded protein: CASSFARNTEAFF.

V and J are TRBV25-1 and TRBJ1-5; D gene ambiguous. CDR3 length: 14 residues. Between the trimmed V and J ends, which lost 2 bases and 4 bases, there was a span of 9 bases. Germline V CDR1 and CDR2: MGHDK, SYGVNS. The CDR3 DNA follows: TGTGCCAGCAGTGAAGGATCGGGGAATCAGCCCCAGCATTTT. Protein sequence: CASSEGSGNQPQHF.